Included here is one TCR beta chain sequence, with context. This record belongs to a study of blood T cell repertoires in COVID-19. About the study: Both acute and convalescent COVID-19 samples were obtained from the United States, Italy and Spain. From T cells, B-cell-depleted T cells, or PBMCs came the material, which was cDNA or gDNA.

Participant age was about 18 to 95 years, and participants resided in 20 to 30 US areas. Symptom resolution, clearance, or two negative PCRs marked the recovered donors of Cohort 3. The CDR3 runs to 14 residues. The V gene end was trimmed by 1 base and the J gene end by 5 bases; junction bases not matched to a gene: 2. Looked up from germline, CDR1 is SGHNT and CDR2 is YYREEE (reference sequence). TCRdb keeps only in-frame clones here, not all; method: immunoSEQ multiplex PCR. The repertoire holds about 320,000 clones, with 89% as singletons. Input material: PBMCs or T cells enriched from blood (not recorded which). This receptor was obtained from a man between 60 and 70 years old who had recovered from COVID-19. The gene calls are TRBV5-4 and TRBJ2-5, with 10 bases identical to TRBD2. CDR3 DNA: TGTGCCAGCAGCTTGACTAGCGGGAAGGAGACCCAGTACTTC. Translation: CASSLTSGKETQYF.